A selection of T cell receptor beta chains follows, all from one sample in a study of Graves' ophthalmopathy and Graves' hyperthyroidism. TCRdb re-called the multiplex PCR reads with MiXCR, one entry per CDR3 protein. The table lists roughly 230,000 distinct CDR3 sequences, roughly 21% of them singletons. The specimen was peripheral blood. The origin of the receptors is a woman aged 50 to 60 with Graves' ophthalmopathy. Each CDR3 is given with its conserved first and last residue. D genes are given only for firm matches. The size entry is marked missing in some rows and otherwise reads once, few, many or a size class.

J gene	D gene	V gene	clone size	CDR3 protein	CDR3 DNA
TRBJ1-1	.	TRBV7-8	once	CASSFSAGTEAFF	TGTGCCAGCAGCTTCTCGGCTGGGACTGAAGCTTTCTTT
TRBJ2-2	TRBD1	TRBV5-1	many	CASSRLTGANTGELFF	TGCGCCAGCAGCCGGCTCACAGGGGCGAACACCGGGGAGCTGTTTTTT
TRBJ2-7	.	TRBV11-2	many	CASSLVAGYSYEQYF	TGTGCCAGCAGCTTAGTAGCAGGCTATTCCTACGAGCAGTACTTC
TRBJ1-1	TRBD1	TRBV2	many	CASSDGGGGQRMNTEAFF	TGTGCCAGCAGTGACGGTGGAGGGGGCCAGAGGATGAACACTGAAGCTTTCTTT
TRBJ1-2	.	TRBV15	many	CATSRDGGTGTHPNYGYTF	TGTGCCACCAGCAGAGATGGGGGAACAGGTACTCATCCTAACTATGGCTACACCTTC
TRBJ1-3	.	TRBV7-2	many	CASSSRGWNTIYF	TGTGCCAGCAGCTCCAGGGGTTGGAACACCATATATTTT
TRBJ1-6	.	TRBV5-1	many	CASSPETGLSPLHF	TGCGCCAGCAGCCCGGAGACAGGACTATCACCCCTCCACTTT
TRBJ1-2	.	TRBV12-3/TRBV12-4	few	CASIFGPYGYIF	TGTGCCAGCATTTTTGGCCCGTATGGCTACATCTTC
TRBJ2-7	.	TRBV14	.	CTSSPRDKRYEQYF	TGTACCAGCAGCCCCAGGGACAAGAGGTACGAGCAGTACTTC
TRBJ2-4	.	TRBV12-3/TRBV12-4	many	CASSLGNRVDIQYF	TGTGCCAGCAGTTTAGGGAACAGGGTTGACATTCAGTACTTC
TRBJ2-2	TRBD2	TRBV7-3	many	CASSFGLASNTGELFF	TGTGCCAGCAGCTTCGGACTAGCCTCGAACACCGGGGAGCTGTTTTTT
TRBJ2-5	TRBD2	TRBV14	few	CASSPSGRGYQETQYF	TGTGCCAGCAGCCCTTCCGGGCGGGGGTACCAAGAGACCCAGTACTTC
TRBJ1-1	.	TRBV12-3/TRBV12-4	.	CASSSGEFTRAFF	TGTGCCAGCAGTTCAGGGGAGTTCACAAGAGCTTTCTTT
TRBJ1-2	.	TRBV7-8	many	CASSPTGGDYGYTF	TGTGCCAGCAGCCCGACCGGAGGGGACTATGGCTACACCTTC
TRBJ2-7	.	TRBV5-1	many	CASSFRRDYEQYF	TGCGCCAGCAGCTTTAGGAGGGACTACGAGCAGTACTTC
TRBJ2-7	TRBD2	TRBV29-1	many	CSVGLAGGPHEQYF	TGCAGCGTTGGATTAGCGGGAGGGCCCCACGAGCAGTACTTC
TRBJ1-1	.	TRBV10-3	many	CAISEMWIVFF	TGTGCCATCAGTGAGATGTGGATCGTTTTCTTT
TRBJ1-6	.	TRBV6-1	many	CASSGGTAYNSPLHF	TGTGCCAGCAGTGGTGGGACGGCCTATAATTCACCCCTCCACTTT
TRBJ1-2	.	TRBV14	many	CASSQVGSSGYTF	TGTGCCAGCAGCCAAGTGGGTAGCAGTGGCTACACCTTC
TRBJ2-5	TRBD2	TRBV20-1	many	CSASDLAGGQETQYF	TGCAGTGCTAGTGATCTAGCGGGAGGGCAAGAGACCCAGTACTTC
TRBJ2-7	TRBD1	TRBV28	many	CASSPRDRSYEQYF	TGTGCCAGCAGCCCACGGGACAGGTCCTACGAGCAGTACTTC
TRBJ1-1	.	TRBV7-8	many	CASSLEGRGNTEAFF	TGTGCCAGCAGCTTAGAAGGTAGGGGGAACACTGAAGCTTTCTTT
TRBJ2-7	.	TRBV30	many	CAWSTGQGMIYEQYF	TGTGCCTGGAGTACTGGTCAGGGAATGATCTACGAGCAGTACTTC
TRBJ1-1	.	TRBV28	many	CASSPFTEAFF	TGTGCCAGCAGTCCTTTCACTGAAGCTTTCTTT
TRBJ1-1	TRBD1	TRBV13	many	CASSADRVNTEAFF	TGTGCCAGCAGCGCCGACAGGGTGAACACTGAAGCTTTCTTT
TRBJ1-6	TRBD1	TRBV9	.	CASSVEVWTGENSPLHF	TGTGCCAGCAGCGTAGAGGTATGGACAGGGGAGAATTCACCCCTCCACTTT
TRBJ1-1	.	TRBV7-8	many	CASRQDEKNTEAFF	TGTGCCAGCAGACAAGACGAAAAGAACACTGAAGCTTTCTTT
TRBJ1-2	TRBD1	TRBV4-2	.	CASSQDGAGGNYGYTF	TGTGCCAGCAGCCAAGATGGGGCAGGGGGGAACTATGGCTACACCTTC
TRBJ2-7	TRBD1	TRBV12-5	.	CASGLRLWDRPPYEQYF	TGTGCTAGTGGTTTGCGGCTCTGGGACAGACCACCCTACGAGCAGTACTTC
TRBJ2-7	TRBD2	TRBV13	.	CASSSRLAGAGEQYF	TGTGCCAGCAGCTCAAGACTAGCGGGGGCAGGAGAGCAGTACTTC
TRBJ1-6	.	TRBV6-1	many	CASSEAPTLHF	TGTGCCAGCAGTGAAGCTCCAACCCTCCACTTT
TRBJ2-5	.	TRBV9	many	CASSQKTGGYETQYF	TGTGCCAGCAGCCAAAAAACCGGGGGATACGAGACCCAGTACTTC
TRBJ2-2	.	TRBV20-1	.	CSARDRRLGTGELFF	TGCAGTGCTAGAGACCGGCGCTTAGGCACCGGGGAGCTGTTTTTT
TRBJ2-7	TRBD2	TRBV11-2	many	CASSIIAGHSYEQYF	TGTGCCAGCAGTATTATAGCGGGGCACTCCTACGAGCAGTACTTC
TRBJ2-5	.	TRBV12-3/TRBV12-4	.	CASSFLGARETQYF	TGTGCCAGCAGTTTCTTGGGGGCGCGGGAGACCCAGTACTTC
TRBJ2-5	.	TRBV19	.	CASSIVRVGAGETQYF	TGTGCCAGTAGTATAGTCAGGGTGGGGGCCGGGGAGACCCAGTACTTC